This T cell receptor (beta chain) was sequenced for a study of T cell responses to AZD1222 COVID-19 vaccine. In regard to this clone: What it recognizes is unknown.

J gave up 6 bases and V 4 bases, and 0 bases lay outside the gene matches. This CDR3 comprises 13 residues. Per the germline V gene, CDR1 is SGHNT and CDR2 is YYREEE (reference sequence). TCRdb keeps only in-frame clones here, not all; method: immunoSEQ multiplex PCR. The table records about 120,000 clones, about 90% of them present only once. Regarding the study as a whole: Females outnumbered males among donors, who were mostly white British; clonal diversity was possibly underestimated. Spike as a whole was targeted by vaccine-associated CD4 TCRs, dominant at 160-218 and 743-854.

The chain uses TRBV5-4 and TRBJ1-4, with 10 bases fitting TRBD1. The source of this sequence is an adult who received the AZD1222 COVID-19 vaccine. Sample: peripheral blood, taken 28 days after the second AZD1222 dose. The CDR3 region is CASSGQGDEKLFF. As DNA, the CDR3 is TGTGCCAGCAGCGGACAGGGGGATGAAAAACTGTTTTTT.